This TCR beta chain was profiled in a study of OX40 agonist ivuxolimab in advanced cancers. The study in broad terms: Ivuxolimab was an agonistic, fully human IgG2 monoclonal antibody directed against OX40 (CD134), a costimulatory receptor. Peripheral TCRbeta sequencing aimed to test whether ivuxolimab altered TCR sequence diversity and caused clonal T-cell expansion. Intravenous ivuxolimab was administered to patients every 2 weeks at six dose levels: 0.01, 0.1, 0.3, 1.5, 3 and 10 mg/kg. Of the approximately 50 patients in dose escalation, about 20 had hepatocellular carcinoma, around 15 had melanoma, 9 had renal cell carcinoma and 9 had head and neck cancer. The paper reports the monotherapy dose-escalation portion (N ≈ 50 patients) of the phase I ivuxolimab trial. Partial responses occurred in three dose-escalation patients: two with cutaneous melanoma and one with hepatocellular carcinoma. Prior anti-PD-1, anti-PD-L1 or anti-CTLA-4 therapy was permitted, and checkpoint inhibitors had been received by 40% to 50% of dose-escalation patients. In the dose-escalation cohort, 82.7% of patients were male, and the mean age was 60 years with a range of roughly 20 to 79. What the study reported, not specific to this receptor: Partial responders in the 0.1-3.0 mg/kg groups had among the lowest normalized peripheral clonal expansion, especially among CD8+ T cells. At doses of 0.1 to 3.0 mg/kg, clonal expansion of both CD4+ and CD8+ blood T cells was observed from baseline to week 6. The antigen specificity of the clonally expanded peripheral T cells was not determined. Low levels of normalized T-cell clonal expansion were also seen in some patients who did not respond. After ivuxolimab, more expanded clones were found on average in CD8+ T cells than in CD4+ T cells.

On this clone: Its cognate antigen has yet to be identified. The sample holds no much larger clone one base away, and base qualities are not on file.

Patients with autoimmune disease history or receiving systemic immunosuppression were excluded from the trial. Peripheral blood for TCR sequencing was collected from all dose cohorts at baseline, on cycle 4 day 1, and on cycle 7 day 1. Samples came from an open-label, multicenter, first-in-human phase I dose-escalation trial of ivuxolimab. Adults with locally advanced or metastatic melanoma, renal cell, hepatocellular, or head and neck squamous cell carcinoma were enrolled in the trial. Before TCR sequencing, CD4+ T cells and CD8+ T cells were sorted from peripheral blood as separate populations. Genomic DNA was isolated from the sorted cells so that the TCRbeta CDR3 region could be sequenced. The immunoSEQ Assay was used to sequence the TCRbeta CDR3 regions. The immuneACCESS repertoire file appears here via TCRdb, limited to in-frame rearrangements. These files lack a portion of the clones; in checked studies, under half of the deficit traces to unresolved V genes, and the cause of the others is not known. The table for this sample lists approximately 100,000 clones; about 83% of them were counted only once. 0.5% to 0.55% of the sample comes from the top ten.

The CDR3 goes from the cysteine to the phenylalanine over 14 residues. Of all the DNA, just the CDR3 is kept, 42 bases in frame from base 1. CDR1 and CDR2, looked up from the germline V gene, are ENHRY and SYGVKD. The V end gives up 6 bases and the J end 0 bases, leaving 4 bases in the junction not matched to a gene. This material consisted of CD4+ or CD8+ T cells sorted from blood, taken in a trial of the OX40 agonist ivuxolimab. Rearrangement joined TRBV10-3 to TRBJ1-2; 7 of the junction bases match TRBD1. This TCR came from an adult with an advanced solid tumor such as melanoma, head and neck, liver or kidney cancer. The base sequence is TGTGCCATCAGGGGGACAGCAGCTAACTATGGCTACACCTTC. Its translation reads: CAIRGTAANYGYTF.